This T cell receptor (beta chain) was profiled in a study of human thymus T cells. Finnish infants who were healthy and having corrective surgery for congenital heart defects made up the donors. Only four of the eight donors provided a 0.5-1 mL blood sample. Study-level results: Gene usage for V and J segments appeared biased in thymic and blood repertoires.

This clone was picked up a small number of times. Its antigen remains unknown. Assay: immunoSEQ multiplex PCR; the TCRdb copy retains only in-frame clones and omits some. This table holds some 44,000 clones, 85% to 95% found once. Material for sequencing was blood. This receptor was taken from a girl in the first two years of life with a congenital heart defect but otherwise immunologically healthy.

The CDR3 region has the DNA TGTGCCAGCAGCTCCCACAGGGGAGGGGACATTCAGTACTTC. This codes for CASSSHRGGDIQYF. J is TRBJ2-4 and V is TRBV11-3; D may match TRBD1 or TRBD2 (7 bases each). Between the trimmed V and J ends, which lost 4 bases and 8 bases, there was a span of 15 bases. CDR1 is SGHNT, CDR2 YENEEA, per germline. The CDR3 runs to 14 residues.